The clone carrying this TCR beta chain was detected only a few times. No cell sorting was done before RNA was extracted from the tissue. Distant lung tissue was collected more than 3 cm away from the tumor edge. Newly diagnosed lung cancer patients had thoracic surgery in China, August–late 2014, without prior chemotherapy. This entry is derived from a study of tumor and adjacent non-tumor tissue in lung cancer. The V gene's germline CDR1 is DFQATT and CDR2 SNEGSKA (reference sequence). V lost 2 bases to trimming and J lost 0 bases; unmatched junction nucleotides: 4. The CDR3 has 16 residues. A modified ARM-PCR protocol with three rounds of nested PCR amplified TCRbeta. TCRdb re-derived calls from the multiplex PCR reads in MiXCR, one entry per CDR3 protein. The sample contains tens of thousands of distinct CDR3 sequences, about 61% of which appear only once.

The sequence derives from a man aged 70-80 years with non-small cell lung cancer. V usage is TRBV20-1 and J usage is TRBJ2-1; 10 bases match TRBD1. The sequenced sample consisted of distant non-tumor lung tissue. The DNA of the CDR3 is TGCAGTGCTAGATGTCGGGACAGGGGCTCCTACAATGAGCAGTTCTTC. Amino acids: CSARCRDRGSYNEQFF.